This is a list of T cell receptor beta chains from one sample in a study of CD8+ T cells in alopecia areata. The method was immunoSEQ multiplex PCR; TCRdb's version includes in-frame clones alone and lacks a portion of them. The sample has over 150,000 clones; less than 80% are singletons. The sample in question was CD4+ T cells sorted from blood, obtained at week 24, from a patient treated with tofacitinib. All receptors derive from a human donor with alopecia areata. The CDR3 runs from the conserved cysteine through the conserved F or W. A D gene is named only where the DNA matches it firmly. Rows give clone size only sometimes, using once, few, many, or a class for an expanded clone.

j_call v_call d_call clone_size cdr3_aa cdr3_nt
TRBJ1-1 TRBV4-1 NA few CASSLGRNTEAFF TGCGCCAGCAGCCTGGGACGGAACACTGAAGCTTTCTTT
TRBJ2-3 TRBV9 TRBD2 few CASSVLAGGRTDTQYF TGTGCCAGCAGCGTCCTAGCGGGGGGCCGCACAGATACGCAGTATTTT
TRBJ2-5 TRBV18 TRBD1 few CASSPRMTGSGETQYF TGTGCCAGCTCACCACGAATGACAGGGTCGGGAGAGACCCAGTACTTC
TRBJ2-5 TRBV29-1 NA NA CSVDSGQTQYF TGCAGCGTTGATTCGGGTCAGACCCAGTACTTC
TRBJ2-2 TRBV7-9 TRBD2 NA CASESGTSNTGELFF TGTGCCAGCGAGTCGGGGACTAGCAACACCGGGGAGCTGTTTTTT
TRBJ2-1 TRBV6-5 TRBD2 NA CASSRGLAHEQFF TGTGCCAGCAGTAGAGGACTAGCACATGAGCAGTTCTTC
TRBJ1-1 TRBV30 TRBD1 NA CAWKTGGNTEAFF TGTGCCTGGAAAACAGGGGGCAACACTGAAGCTTTCTTT
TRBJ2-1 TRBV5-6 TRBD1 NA CASSLGPAGTGDNEQFF TGTGCCAGCAGCTTGGGGCCCGCCGGGACAGGGGACAATGAGCAGTTCTTC
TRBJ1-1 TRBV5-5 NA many CASSLERQRSMNTEAFF TGTGCCAGCAGCTTGGAACGACAGCGTTCGATGAACACTGAAGCTTTCTTT
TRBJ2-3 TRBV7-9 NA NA CASSFGGADTQYF TGTGCCAGCAGCTTCGGAGGGGCAGATACGCAGTATTTT
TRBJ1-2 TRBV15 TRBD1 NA CATSSASTGGGGYTF TGTGCCACCAGCTCCGCTTCGACAGGGGGCGGAGGCTACACCTTC
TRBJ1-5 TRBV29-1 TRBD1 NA CSVRDSSNQPQHF TGCAGCGTCCGGGACAGTAGCAATCAGCCCCAGCATTTT
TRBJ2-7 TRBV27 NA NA CASSLGSPPYEQYF TGTGCCAGCAGTTTGGGGTCGCCCCCCTACGAGCAGTACTTC
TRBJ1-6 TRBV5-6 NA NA CASTEGLHYNSPLHF TGTGCCAGCACCGAGGGTTTACATTATAATTCACCCCTCCACTTT
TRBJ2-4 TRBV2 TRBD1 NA CASRILRDSGRYF TGTGCCAGCAGAATCCTCCGGGACAGTGGACGTTACTTC
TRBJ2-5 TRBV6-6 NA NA CASSYGRDRETQYF TGTGCCAGCAGTTACGGGAGGGACAGAGAGACCCAGTACTTC
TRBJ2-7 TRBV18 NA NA CASSEGFEQYF TGTGCCAGCTCAGAGGGGTTCGAGCAGTACTTC
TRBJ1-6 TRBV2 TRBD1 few CASSERDRAAF TGTGCCAGCAGTGAACGGGACAGGGCGGCCTTT
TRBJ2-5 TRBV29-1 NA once CSVEEQYF TGCAGCGTTGAAGAGCAGTACTTC
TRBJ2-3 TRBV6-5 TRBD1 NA CASSYSRGGGTDTQYF TGTGCCAGCAGTTACTCGAGAGGGGGCGGCACAGATACGCAGTATTTT
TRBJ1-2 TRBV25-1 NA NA CASSEGGGRGYGYTF TGTGCCAGCAGTGAAGGGGGAGGCAGGGGCTATGGCTACACCTTC
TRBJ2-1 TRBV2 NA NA CASRKRTGEQFF TGTGCCAGCAGGAAGCGGACGGGTGAGCAGTTCTTC
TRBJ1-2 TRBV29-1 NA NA CSVEDYQLTYGYTF TGCAGCGTTGAAGATTACCAGCTCACCTATGGCTACACCTTC
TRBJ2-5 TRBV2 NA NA CASSKGGGETQYF TGTGCCAGCAGCAAGGGGGGCGGAGAGACCCAGTACTTC
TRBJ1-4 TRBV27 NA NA CASSYTPFGGGNEKLFF TGTGCCAGCAGCTACACCCCGTTTGGGGGTGGGAATGAAAAACTGTTTTTT
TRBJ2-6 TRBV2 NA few CASSDLLDLSGANVLTF TGTGCCAGCAGTGATTTGTTGGACCTCTCTGGGGCCAACGTCCTGACTTTC
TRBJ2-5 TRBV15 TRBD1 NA CATSRGQGTQETQYF TGTGCCACCAGTCGTGGACAGGGTACGCAAGAGACCCAGTACTTC
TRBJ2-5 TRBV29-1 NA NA CSSQLGQETQYF TGCAGCTCCCAGCTGGGGCAAGAGACCCAGTACTTC